Detailed here is one T cell receptor (beta chain). The antigen remains unidentified. The sample comes from a study of cytomegalovirus exposure and HLA in healthy donors. Sequencing used immunoSEQ multiplex PCR; TCRdb keeps in-frame clones, though not all of them. The repertoire holds 170,000 or so clones, with 80% to 85% as singletons. The CDR3 is 14 residues long. Unmatched junction bases numbered 5, after V lost 3 bases and J lost 4 bases. Looked up from germline, CDR1 is SGHNT and CDR2 is YYREEE (reference sequence). Findings of the study overall: The study put some 150 TCR beta chains on its list as cytomegalovirus-associated.

Sequenced material: PBMCs. This clonotype originated in a woman between 18 and 29 years old in good health and CMV-seropositive. This chain links TRBV5-4 with TRBJ1-2; 8 bases are shared with TRBD1. The CDR3 DNA reads as TGTGCCAGCAGCTCTCAGGGGGCCGTCTATGGCTACACCTTC. This sequence encodes CASSSQGAVYGYTF.